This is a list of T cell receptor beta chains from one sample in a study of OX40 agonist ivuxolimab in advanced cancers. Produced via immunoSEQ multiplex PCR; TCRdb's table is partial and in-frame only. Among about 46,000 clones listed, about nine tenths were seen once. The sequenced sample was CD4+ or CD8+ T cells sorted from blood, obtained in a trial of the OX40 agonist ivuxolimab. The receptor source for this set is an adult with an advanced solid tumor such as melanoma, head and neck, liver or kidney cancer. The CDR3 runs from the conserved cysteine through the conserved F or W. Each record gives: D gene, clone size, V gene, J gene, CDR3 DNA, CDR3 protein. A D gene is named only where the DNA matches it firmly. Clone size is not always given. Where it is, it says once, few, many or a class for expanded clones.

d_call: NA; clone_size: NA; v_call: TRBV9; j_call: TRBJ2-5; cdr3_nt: TGTGCCAGCAGCCCACGATCGGGTCAAGAGACCCAGTACTTC; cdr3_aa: CASSPRSGQETQYF
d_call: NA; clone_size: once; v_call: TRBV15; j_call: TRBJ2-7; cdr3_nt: TGTGCCACCAGCAGAGATCTCGGAACAGGGTTCGTATCCTACGAGCAGTACTTC; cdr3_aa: CATSRDLGTGFVSYEQYF
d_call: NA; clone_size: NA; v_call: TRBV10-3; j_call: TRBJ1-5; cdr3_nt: TGTGCCATCAGTGAGTCAGCGGATCGGAATCAGCCCCAGCATTTT; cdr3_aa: CAISESADRNQPQHF
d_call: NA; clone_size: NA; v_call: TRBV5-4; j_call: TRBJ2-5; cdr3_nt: TGTGCCAGCAGCCGGGGACTTTCGAGGGGGGAGACCCAGTACTTC; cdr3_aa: CASSRGLSRGETQYF
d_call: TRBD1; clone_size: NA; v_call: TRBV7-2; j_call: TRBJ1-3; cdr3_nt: TGTGCCAGCAGCACCTACAGGGGCAGTGGGGGAAACACCATATATTTT; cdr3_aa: CASSTYRGSGGNTIYF
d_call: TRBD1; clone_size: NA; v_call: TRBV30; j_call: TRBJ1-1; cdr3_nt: TGTGCCTGGAGTTTAGGACAGGGGCACACTGAAGCTTTCTTT; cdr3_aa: CAWSLGQGHTEAFF
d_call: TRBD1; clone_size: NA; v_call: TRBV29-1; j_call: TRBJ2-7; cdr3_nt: TGCAGCTTCCGGACAGGACCCTACGAGCAGTACTTC; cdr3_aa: CSFRTGPYEQYF
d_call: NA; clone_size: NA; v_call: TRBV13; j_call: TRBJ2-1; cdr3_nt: TGTGCCAGCACCCCGTCCAACAATGAGCAGTTCTTC; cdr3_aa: CASTPSNNEQFF
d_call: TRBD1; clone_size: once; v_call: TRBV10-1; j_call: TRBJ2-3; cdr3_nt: TGCGCCAGCAGTGAATTAGGCCAGGGGGCATCAGATACGCAGTATTTT; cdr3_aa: CASSELGQGASDTQYF
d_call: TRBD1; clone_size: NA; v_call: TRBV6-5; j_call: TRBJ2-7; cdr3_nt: TGTGCCAGCACTGCGCAGCGGGACAGGGGAAACGAGCAGTACTTC; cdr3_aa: CASTAQRDRGNEQYF
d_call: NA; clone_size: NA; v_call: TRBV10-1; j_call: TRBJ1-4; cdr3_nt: TGCGCCAGCAGTGAATCAGGGGTCAGCGGAAAACTGTTTTTT; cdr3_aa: CASSESGVSGKLFF
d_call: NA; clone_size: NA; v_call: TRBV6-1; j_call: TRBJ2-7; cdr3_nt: TGTGCCAGCAGTGAAGTACCGGTAAGCACTTACGAGCAGTACTTC; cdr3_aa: CASSEVPVSTYEQYF
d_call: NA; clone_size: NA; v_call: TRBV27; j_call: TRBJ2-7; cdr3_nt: TGTGCCAGCAGTTTGACAGGTAGGAGGACTAGGAGCTACGAGCAGTACTTC; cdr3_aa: CASSLTGRRTRSYEQYF
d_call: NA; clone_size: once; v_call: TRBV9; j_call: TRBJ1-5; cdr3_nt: TGTGCCAGCAGCGCATCGGGGGATAGCAATCAGCCCCAGCATTTT; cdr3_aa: CASSASGDSNQPQHF
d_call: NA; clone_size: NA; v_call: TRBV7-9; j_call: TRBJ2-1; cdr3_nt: TGTGCCAGCAGCTTAGAGGGGGGGTACAATGAGCAGTTCTTC; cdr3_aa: CASSLEGGYNEQFF
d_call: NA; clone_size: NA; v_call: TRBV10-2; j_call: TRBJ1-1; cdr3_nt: TGCGCCAGCAGTACCCCGGGACATCGTCCGAACACTGAAGCTTTCTTT; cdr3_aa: CASSTPGHRPNTEAFF
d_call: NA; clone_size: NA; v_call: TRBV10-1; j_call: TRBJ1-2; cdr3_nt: TGCGCCAGAGTGGGCAGGACCTATGGCTACACCTTC; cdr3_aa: CARVGRTYGYTF
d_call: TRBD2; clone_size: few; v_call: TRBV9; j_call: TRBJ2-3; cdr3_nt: TGTGCCAGCAGCGTTCGCGGGAGGGCGGGTAACGGTACGCAGTATTTT; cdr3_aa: CASSVRGRAGNGTQYF
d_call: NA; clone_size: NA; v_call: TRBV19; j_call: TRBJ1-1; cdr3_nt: TGTGCCAGTCGCCGGACGGTCGAAGCTTTCTTT; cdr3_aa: CASRRTVEAFF
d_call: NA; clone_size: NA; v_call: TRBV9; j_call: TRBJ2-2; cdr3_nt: TGTGCCAGCGCAGGGACGCCGGCGAACACCGGGGAGCTGTTTTTT; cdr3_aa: CASAGTPANTGELFF
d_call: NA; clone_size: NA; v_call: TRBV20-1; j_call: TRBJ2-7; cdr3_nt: TGCAGTGCTAGAGGCGGGTACGAGCAGTACTTC; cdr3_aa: CSARGGYEQYF
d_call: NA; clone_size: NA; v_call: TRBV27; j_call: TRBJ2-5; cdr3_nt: TGTGCCAGCAGTTTATTGGGTAAATCGTACCAAGAGACCCAGTACTTC; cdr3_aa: CASSLLGKSYQETQYF
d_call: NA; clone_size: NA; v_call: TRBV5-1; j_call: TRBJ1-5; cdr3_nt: TGCGCCAGCAGCCTTGCGGGGATCAGAAATCAGCCCCAGCATTTT; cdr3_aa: CASSLAGIRNQPQHF
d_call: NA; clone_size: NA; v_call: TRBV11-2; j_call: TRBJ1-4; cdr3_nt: TGTGCCAGAATTAGGGCCTGGGACACAGAAAATGAAAAACTGTTTTTT; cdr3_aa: CARIRAWDTENEKLFF
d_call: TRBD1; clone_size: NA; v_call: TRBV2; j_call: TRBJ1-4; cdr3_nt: TGTGCCAGCAGTGGACCGGACAGGGTGGGCGAAAAACTGTTTTTT; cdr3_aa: CASSGPDRVGEKLFF
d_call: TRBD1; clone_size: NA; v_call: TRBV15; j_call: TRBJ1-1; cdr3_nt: TGTGCCACCAGCAGAGAGGCGACAGGGGAATCAGAAGCTTTCTTT; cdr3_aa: CATSREATGESEAFF
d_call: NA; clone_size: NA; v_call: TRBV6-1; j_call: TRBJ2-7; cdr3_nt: TGTGCCAGCAGTGGCAGGGTGAACGAGCAGTACTTC; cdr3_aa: CASSGRVNEQYF
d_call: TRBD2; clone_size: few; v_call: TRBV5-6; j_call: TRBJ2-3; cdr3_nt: TGTGCCAGCATTCGGGGGAGGGCCAATAGAGATACGCAGTATTTT; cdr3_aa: CASIRGRANRDTQYF
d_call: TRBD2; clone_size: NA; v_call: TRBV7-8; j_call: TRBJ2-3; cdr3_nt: TGTGCCAGCAGCAAACGGGACTACACAGATACGCAGTATTTT; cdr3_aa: CASSKRDYTDTQYF
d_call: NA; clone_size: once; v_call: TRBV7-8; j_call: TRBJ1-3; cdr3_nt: TGTGCCAGCAGCTTAGGAACAGGGTCGGCTGGAAACACCATATATTTT; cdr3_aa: CASSLGTGSAGNTIYF
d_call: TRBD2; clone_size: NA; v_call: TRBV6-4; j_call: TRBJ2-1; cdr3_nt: TGTGCCAGCAGTGGATCCAGCGGGACCTACAATGAGCAGTTCTTC; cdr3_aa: CASSGSSGTYNEQFF
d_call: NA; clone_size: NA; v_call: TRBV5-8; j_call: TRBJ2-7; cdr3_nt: TGTGCCAGCAGCTTGGCACGCCCGACGAACGAGCAGTACTTC; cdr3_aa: CASSLARPTNEQYF
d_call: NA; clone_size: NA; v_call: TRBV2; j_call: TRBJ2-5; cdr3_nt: TGTGCCAGCAGTGAAGGAGGAGTAGAGACCCAGTACTTC; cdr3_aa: CASSEGGVETQYF
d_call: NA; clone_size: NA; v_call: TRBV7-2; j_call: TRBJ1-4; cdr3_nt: TGTGCCAGCAGCGGGTCATTTAATGAAAAACTGTTTTTT; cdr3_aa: CASSGSFNEKLFF
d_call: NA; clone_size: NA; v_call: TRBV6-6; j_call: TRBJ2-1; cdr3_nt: TGTGCCAGCCTCCCGCTACGGCCCGGCAATGAGCAGTTCTTC; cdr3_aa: CASLPLRPGNEQFF
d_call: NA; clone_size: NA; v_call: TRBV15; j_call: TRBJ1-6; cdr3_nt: TGTGCCACCAGCAGAGAGTGGTCTTCAAATTCACCCCTCCACTTT; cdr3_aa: CATSREWSSNSPLHF
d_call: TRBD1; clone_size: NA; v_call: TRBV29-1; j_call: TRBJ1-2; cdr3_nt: TGCAGCGCAGGGGGACAGGGTACGAGCTACACCTTC; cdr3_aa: CSAGGQGTSYTF
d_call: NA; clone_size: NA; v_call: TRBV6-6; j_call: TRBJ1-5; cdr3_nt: TGTGCCAGCAGTTGGGGCCTGGTGGGCAATCAGCCCCAGCATTTT; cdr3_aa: CASSWGLVGNQPQHF
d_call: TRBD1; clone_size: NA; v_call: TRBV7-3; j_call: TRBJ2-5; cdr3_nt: TGTGCCAGCAGCTTGACAGGGGGCACGGAGACCCAGTACTTC; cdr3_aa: CASSLTGGTETQYF
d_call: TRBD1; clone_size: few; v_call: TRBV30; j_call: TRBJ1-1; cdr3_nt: TGTGCCTGGACCACAGGACAGGGGACGGCTTTCTTT; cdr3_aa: CAWTTGQGTAFF
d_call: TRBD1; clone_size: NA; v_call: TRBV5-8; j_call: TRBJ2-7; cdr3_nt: TGTGCCAGCAGCTCCTGGGACAGCTACGAGCAGTACTTC; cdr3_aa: CASSSWDSYEQYF
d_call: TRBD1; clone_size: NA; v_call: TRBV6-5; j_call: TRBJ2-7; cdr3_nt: TGTGCCAGCAGGCGGACAGGGCCCCTGAGTGAGCAGTACTTC; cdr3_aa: CASRRTGPLSEQYF
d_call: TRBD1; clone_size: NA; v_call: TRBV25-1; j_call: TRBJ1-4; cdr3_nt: TGTGCCAGCAGGACAGGGGCGAGGGAAAAACTGTTTTTT; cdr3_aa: CASRTGAREKLFF
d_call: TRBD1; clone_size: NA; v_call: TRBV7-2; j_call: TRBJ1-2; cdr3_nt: TGTGCCAGCAGCCGGGACAGTAACTATGGCTACACCTTC; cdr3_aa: CASSRDSNYGYTF
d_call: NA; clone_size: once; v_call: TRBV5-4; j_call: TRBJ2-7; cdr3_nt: TGTGCCAGCAGCTTGAGGATCAACTACGAGCAGTACTTC; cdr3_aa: CASSLRINYEQYF
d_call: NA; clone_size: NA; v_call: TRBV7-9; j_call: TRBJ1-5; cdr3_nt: TGTGCCAGCAGCTTAGGGCCTAGCAATCAGCCCCAGCATTTT; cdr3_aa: CASSLGPSNQPQHF
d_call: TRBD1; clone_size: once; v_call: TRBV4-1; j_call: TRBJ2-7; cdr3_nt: TGCGCCAGCAGCCAGGGCCCGGGACAGGGCCATGTTGAGCAGTACTTC; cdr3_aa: CASSQGPGQGHVEQYF
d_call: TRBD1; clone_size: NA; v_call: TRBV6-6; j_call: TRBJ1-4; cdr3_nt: TGTGCCAGCAGTTACCCCCAGGGGGAACCCACTTTT; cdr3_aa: CASSYPQGEPTF
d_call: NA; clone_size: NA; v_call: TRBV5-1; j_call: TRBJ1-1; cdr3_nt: TGCGCCAGCAGCTTCCGGCCCGGCCACACTGAAGCTTTCTTT; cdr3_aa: CASSFRPGHTEAFF
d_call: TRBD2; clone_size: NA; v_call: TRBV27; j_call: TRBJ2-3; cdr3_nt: TGTGCCAGCAGTCTACAACGGACTAGCGAAAGCACAGATACGCAGTATTTT; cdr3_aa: CASSLQRTSESTDTQYF
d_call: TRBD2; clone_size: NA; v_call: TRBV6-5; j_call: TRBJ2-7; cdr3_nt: TGTGCCAGCACGCTACGGGGAGGGGCTTACGAGCAGTACTTC; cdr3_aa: CASTLRGGAYEQYF
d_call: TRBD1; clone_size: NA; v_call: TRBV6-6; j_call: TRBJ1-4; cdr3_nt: TGTGCCAGCAGGAACCCAGGGGGGGAAAAACTGTTTTTT; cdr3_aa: CASRNPGGEKLFF
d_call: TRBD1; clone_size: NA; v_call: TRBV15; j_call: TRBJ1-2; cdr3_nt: TGTGCCACCAGCAGGATTGAGGGGACAGGCTGGGGCTACACCTTC; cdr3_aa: CATSRIEGTGWGYTF
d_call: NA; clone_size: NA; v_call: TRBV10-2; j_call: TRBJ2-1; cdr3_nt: TGCGCCAGCAGTGAGTCGACCGGTTTGGGGCCCGTGGGGAATGAGCAGTTCTTC; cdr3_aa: CASSESTGLGPVGNEQFF